The T cell receptor beta chain under discussion was sequenced for a study of T-cell memory formation after mild COVID-19. Losses at the gene ends were 6 bases for V and 7 bases for J; bases not matched to a gene: 12. The length of the CDR3 is 15 residues. Per germline, CDR1 DFQATT and CDR2 SNEGSKA (reference sequence). One entry per CDR3 protein results from TCRdb running MiXCR on the 5' RACE reads. Here the sample spans about 430,000 distinct CDR3 sequences, approximately 19% being singletons. The rearrangement joins TRBV20-1 to TRBJ2-2; 9 positions agree with TRBD1. Sample: PBMCs or a T cell subset sorted from them (not recorded which). This receptor was identified in a man aged 18-30 years who had mild COVID-19 (a few samples of this study predate the infection). Cell type and time point are not known. The CDR3 DNA reads as TGCAGTGCGCCAGTGAAACAGGGGGCTGACGGGGAGCTGTTTTTT. It yields the protein CSAPVKQGADGELFF.